This TCR beta chain stems from a study of CD8+CD57+ T cells in acquired aplastic anemia. On the study more broadly: An average of about 10.8 million reads for CD4+ cells was obtained from healthy donors. Study-wide results and limits: Around 29 shared CD8+ CDR3s appeared highly expressed within patients' immunodominant clones.

Genomic DNA, serving as template, underwent TCR beta VDJ and CDR3 profiling. TCRdb passed the reads through MiXCR, listing each CDR3 protein once. Here the sample spans around 200,000 distinct CDR3 sequences, 50% to 55% being singletons. As to this clonotype: Its antigen is still unknown.

Trimming at V came to 11 bases and at J to 7 bases, leaving 17 bases not matched to a gene. Per germline, CDR1 LNHDA and CDR2 SQIVND (reference sequence). This CDR3 is built from 15 residues. The TCR sequence derives from a human donor in good health, serving as a control. V and J are TRBV19 and TRBJ1-2, with 9 bases fitting TRBD1. The specimen sequenced was sorted CD4+, CD8+, or CD8+CD57+ T cells (not recorded which) from PBMCs. CDR3 sequence (DNA): TGTGCCGTCAAGCCAACCGGGACAGGGAGGCTTGGCTACACCTTC. This translates into CAVKPTGTGRLGYTF.